This TCR beta chain was identified during a study of blood T cell repertoires in COVID-19. Across the study: The origin of the acute and convalescent COVID-19 samples was the United States, Italy and Spain. The cDNA or gDNA used as material had been derived from T cells, B-cell-depleted T cells, or PBMCs.

Per the study methods: Estimates of nucleated cell counts were drawn from the amplification of reference gene primers. Data came from immunoSEQ multiplex PCR; TCRdb stores just in-frame clones and leaves some out. V and J calls and clone size follow that table, whereas D and trimming were derived from the DNA. The data contain 65,000 to 75,000 clones, 80% to 95% of them singletons. Germline trimming cut 6 bases from V and 5 bases from J; bases unmatched to any gene: 8. The CDR3 extends over 14 amino acids. In germline, CDR1 is LNHDA, CDR2 SQIVND (reference sequence). This chain connects TRBV19 to TRBJ2-5, with TRBD2 matching 8 bases. The receptor was derived from a human donor with active COVID-19. The donor label of this sample is uncertain. The sequenced sample consisted of peripheral blood. CDR3 sequence: CASSPAGVRETQYF. The CDR3 region has the DNA TGTGCCAGTAGCCCAGCGGGAGTCCGGGAGACCCAGTACTTC.